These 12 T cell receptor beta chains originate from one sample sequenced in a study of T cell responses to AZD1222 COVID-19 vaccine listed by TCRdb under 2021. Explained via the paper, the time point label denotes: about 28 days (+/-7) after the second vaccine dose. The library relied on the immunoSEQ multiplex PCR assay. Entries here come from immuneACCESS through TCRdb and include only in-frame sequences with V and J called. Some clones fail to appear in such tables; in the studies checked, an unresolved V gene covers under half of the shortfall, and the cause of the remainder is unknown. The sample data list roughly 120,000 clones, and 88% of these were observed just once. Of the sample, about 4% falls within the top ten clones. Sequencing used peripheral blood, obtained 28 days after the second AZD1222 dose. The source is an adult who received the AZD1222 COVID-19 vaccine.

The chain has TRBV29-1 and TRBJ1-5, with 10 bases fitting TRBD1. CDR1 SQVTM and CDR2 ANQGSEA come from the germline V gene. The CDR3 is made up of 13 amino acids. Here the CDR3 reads CRCPGQGDQPQHF. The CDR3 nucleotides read TGCAGATGCCCCGGACAGGGGGATCAGCCCCAGCATTTT.

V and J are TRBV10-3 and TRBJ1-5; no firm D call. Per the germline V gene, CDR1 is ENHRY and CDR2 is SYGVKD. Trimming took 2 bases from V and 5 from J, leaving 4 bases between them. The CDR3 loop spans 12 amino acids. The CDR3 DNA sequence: TGTGCCATCAGTGAGAGGGATCAGCCCCAGCATTTT. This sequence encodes CAISERDQPQHF.

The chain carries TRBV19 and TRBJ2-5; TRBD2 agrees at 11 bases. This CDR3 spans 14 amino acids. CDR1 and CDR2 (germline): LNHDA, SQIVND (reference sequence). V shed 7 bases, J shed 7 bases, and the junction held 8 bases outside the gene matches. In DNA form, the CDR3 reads TGTGCCAGTACCCCCGGGACTAGCGGCGGGACCCAGTACTTC. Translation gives CASTPGTSGGTQYF.

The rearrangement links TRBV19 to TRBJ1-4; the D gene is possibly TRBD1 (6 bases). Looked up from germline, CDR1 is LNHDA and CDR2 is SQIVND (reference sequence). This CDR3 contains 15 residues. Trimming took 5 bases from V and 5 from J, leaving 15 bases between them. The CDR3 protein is CASSLAGTRNEKLFF. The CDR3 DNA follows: TGTGCCAGTAGTCTAGCCGGGACAAGGAATGAAAAACTGTTTTTT.

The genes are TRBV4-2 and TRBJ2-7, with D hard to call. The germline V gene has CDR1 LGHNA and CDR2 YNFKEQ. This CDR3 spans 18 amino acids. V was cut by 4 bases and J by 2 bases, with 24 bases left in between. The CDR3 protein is CASSRDGVVRDPTYEQYF. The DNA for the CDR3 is TGTGCCAGCAGCCGCGATGGGGTGGTGCGCGACCCGACCTACGAGCAGTACTTC.

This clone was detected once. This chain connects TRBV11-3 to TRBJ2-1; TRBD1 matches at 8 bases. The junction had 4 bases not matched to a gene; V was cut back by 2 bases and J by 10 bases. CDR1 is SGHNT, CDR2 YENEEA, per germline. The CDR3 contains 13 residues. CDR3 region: CASSLQGAEEQFF. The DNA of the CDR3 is TGTGCCAGCAGCTTACAGGGGGCGGAAGAGCAGTTCTTC.

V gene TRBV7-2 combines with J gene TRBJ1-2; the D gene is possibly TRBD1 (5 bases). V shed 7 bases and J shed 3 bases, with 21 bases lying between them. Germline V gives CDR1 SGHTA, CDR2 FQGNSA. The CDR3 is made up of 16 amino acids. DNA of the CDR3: TGTGCCAGCACTTTGAACCGGTATGGGGGGTACTATGGCTACACCTTC. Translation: CASTLNRYGGYYGYTF.

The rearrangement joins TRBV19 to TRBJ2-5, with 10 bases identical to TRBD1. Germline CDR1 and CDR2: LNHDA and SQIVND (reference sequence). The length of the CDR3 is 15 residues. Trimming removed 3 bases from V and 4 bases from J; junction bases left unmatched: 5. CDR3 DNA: TGTGCCAGTAGTATCCGGGACAGGGGCCTAGAGACCCAGTACTTC. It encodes CASSIRDRGLETQYF.

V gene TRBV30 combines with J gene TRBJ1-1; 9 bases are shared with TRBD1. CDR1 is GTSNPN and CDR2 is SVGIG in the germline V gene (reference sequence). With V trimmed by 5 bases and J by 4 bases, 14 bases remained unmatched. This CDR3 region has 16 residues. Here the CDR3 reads CAWGGQGLVRSTEAFF. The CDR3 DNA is TGTGCCTGGGGGGGACAGGGATTAGTTCGAAGCACTGAAGCTTTCTTT.

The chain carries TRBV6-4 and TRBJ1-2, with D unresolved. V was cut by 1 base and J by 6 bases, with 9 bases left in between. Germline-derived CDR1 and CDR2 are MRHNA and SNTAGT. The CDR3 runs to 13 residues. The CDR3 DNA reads TGTGCCAGCAGTGACTTAGAGGGTAATGGCTACACCTTC. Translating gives CASSDLEGNGYTF.

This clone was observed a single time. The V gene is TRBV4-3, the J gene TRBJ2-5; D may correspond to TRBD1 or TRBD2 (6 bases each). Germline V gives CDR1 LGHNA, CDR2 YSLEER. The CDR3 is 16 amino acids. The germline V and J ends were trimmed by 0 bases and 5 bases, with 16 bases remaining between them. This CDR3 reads CASSQEWGAGYETQYF. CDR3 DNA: TGCGCCAGCAGCCAAGAATGGGGGGCAGGGTACGAGACCCAGTACTTC.

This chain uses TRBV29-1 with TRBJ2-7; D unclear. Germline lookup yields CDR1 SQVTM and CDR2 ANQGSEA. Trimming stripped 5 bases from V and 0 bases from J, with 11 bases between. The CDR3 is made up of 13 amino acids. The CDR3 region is CSVSSISSYEQYF. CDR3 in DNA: TGCAGCGTTTCATCAATCAGCTCCTACGAGCAGTACTTC.